This record concerns one TCR beta chain sequence. The data are from a study of blood T cell repertoires in COVID-19. In the study overall: Acute and convalescent COVID-19 samples came from the United States, Italy and Spain. T cells, B-cell-depleted T cells, or PBMCs provided the cDNA or gDNA that served as material.

Original handling: Amplification with reference gene primers provided the estimates of nucleated cell counts. The assay was immunoSEQ multiplex PCR, and TCRdb's table has in-frame clones only and misses some. V and J calls and clone size are copied from that table; D and trimming were computed from the DNA. The sample lists 210,000 or so clones, 85% to 90% occurring once. The V segment lost 2 bases and the J segment 2 bases; nucleotides outside the gene matches: 1. Germline V CDR1 and CDR2: LNHDA, SQIVND (reference sequence). This CDR3 comprises 15 residues. This chain joins TRBV19 and TRBJ2-1; 9 bases align to TRBD2. The source material was peripheral blood. The source is a man aged 45 to 65 with acute or convalescent COVID-19. The CDR3 nucleotides read TGTGCCAGTAGTATACAGCGGGGGGCCTACAATGAGCAGTTCTTC. Encoded protein: CASSIQRGAYNEQFF.